Sequencing of this T cell receptor beta chain was carried out in a study of long-term antiretroviral therapy in people with HIV. Sequencing used immunoSEQ v3.0 at survey level. Clones were sequenced by immunoSEQ multiplex PCR, and TCRdb holds only the in-frame ones, with some missing. Among over 25,000 clones listed, over 75% were seen once. The receptor comes from a woman younger than 35 with HIV. Sequencing was performed on unsorted PBMCs, taken 0.5 years after starting antiretroviral therapy.

The CDR3 spells CASRYTGMRANVLTF. Here the CDR3 DNA reads TGTGCCAGCAGGTATACAGGGATGCGGGCCAACGTCCTGACTTTC. The chain combines TRBV27 with TRBJ2-6; perhaps TRBD1 as D (6 bases). V gave up 6 bases and J gave up 5 bases, with 14 bases separating them. The CDR3 has 15 residues. Germline V gene lookup returns CDR1 MNHEY and CDR2 SMNVEV (reference sequence).